The rows below give T cell receptor beta chains drawn from one sample of a study of T cell changes during pregnancy in multiple sclerosis. Produced via immunoSEQ multiplex PCR; TCRdb's table is partial and in-frame only. Found here are under 50,000 clones, about 93% of them singletons; the top ten hold around 0.69%. The starting material was CD4+ T cells from peripheral blood mononuclear cells, obtained in the second trimester of pregnancy. Receptor source: a female donor in good health, enrolled as a control in a pregnancy study. Each CDR3 is given with its conserved first and last residue. A D gene is named only where the DNA matches it firmly. A row's size may be missing; if present it is once, few, many or a size class.

abundance,j_gene,d_gene,v_gene,CDR3aa,CDR3nt
NA,TRBJ1-4,NA,TRBV5-1,CASRITGRGSWEKLFF,TGCGCCAGCAGGATTACCGGCAGGGGTTCATGGGAAAAACTGTTTTTT
NA,TRBJ2-5,TRBD2,TRBV7-2,CASRASRGGEETQYF,TGTGCCAGCAGGGCCTCTCGCGGGGGGGAAGAGACCCAGTACTTC
NA,TRBJ2-5,TRBD1,TRBV11-1,CASSLGQGATGETQYF,TGTGCCAGCAGCTTGGGACAGGGGGCAACGGGGGAGACCCAGTACTTC
NA,TRBJ2-1,NA,TRBV7-9,CASSLIQGYNEQFF,TGTGCCAGCAGCTTAATACAGGGATACAATGAGCAGTTCTTC
NA,TRBJ2-5,NA,TRBV7-7,CASSLGAAVQETQYF,TGTGCTAGCAGCTTAGGGGCCGCCGTGCAAGAGACCCAGTACTTC
NA,TRBJ1-3,NA,TRBV14,CASSRTRAGNTIYF,TGTGCCAGCAGTCGGACGCGGGCTGGAAACACCATATATTTT
NA,TRBJ2-3,TRBD2,TRBV19,CASSTRLALSTDTQYF,TGTGCCAGTAGTACTCGACTAGCCCTTAGCACAGATACGCAGTATTTT
NA,TRBJ1-6,NA,TRBV14,CASSPSTGPINSPLHF,TGTGCCAGCAGCCCGTCCACAGGGCCTATCAATTCACCCCTCCACTTT
NA,TRBJ2-3,NA,TRBV7-2,CASSEGVTDTQYF,TGTGCCAGCAGCGAGGGGGTCACAGATACGCAGTATTTT
few,TRBJ1-1,NA,TRBV7-9,CASSFSRVDTEAFF,TGTGCCAGCAGTTTCAGCAGGGTCGACACTGAAGCTTTCTTT
once,TRBJ2-7,TRBD2,TRBV7-2,CASRLSSGGPGEQYF,TGTGCCAGCAGATTAAGCTCGGGAGGGCCGGGCGAGCAGTACTTC